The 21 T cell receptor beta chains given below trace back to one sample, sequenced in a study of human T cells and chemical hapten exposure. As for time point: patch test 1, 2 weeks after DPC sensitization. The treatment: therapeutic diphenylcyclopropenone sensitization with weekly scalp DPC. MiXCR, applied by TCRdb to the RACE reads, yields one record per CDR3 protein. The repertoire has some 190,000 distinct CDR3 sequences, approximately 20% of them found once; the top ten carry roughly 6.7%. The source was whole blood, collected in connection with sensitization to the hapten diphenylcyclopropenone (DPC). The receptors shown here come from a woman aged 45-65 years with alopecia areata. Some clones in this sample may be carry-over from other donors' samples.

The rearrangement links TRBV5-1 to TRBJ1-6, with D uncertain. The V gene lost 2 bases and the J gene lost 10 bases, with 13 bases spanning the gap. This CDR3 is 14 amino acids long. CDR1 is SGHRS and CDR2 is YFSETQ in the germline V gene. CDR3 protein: CASSLTDSGSPLHF. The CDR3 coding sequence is TGCGCCAGCAGCTTAACAGACTCCGGATCACCCCTCCACTTT.

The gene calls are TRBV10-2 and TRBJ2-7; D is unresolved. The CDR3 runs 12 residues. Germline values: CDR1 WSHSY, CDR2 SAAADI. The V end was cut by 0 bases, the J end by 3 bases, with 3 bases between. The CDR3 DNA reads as TGCGCCAGCAGTGAGTCCAGCTACGAGCAGTACTTC. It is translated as CASSESSYEQYF.

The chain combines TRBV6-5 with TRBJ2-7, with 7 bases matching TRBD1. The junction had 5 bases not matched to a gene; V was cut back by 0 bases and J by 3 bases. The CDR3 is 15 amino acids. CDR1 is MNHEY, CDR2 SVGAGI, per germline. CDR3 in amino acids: CASSYSGQVGYEQYF. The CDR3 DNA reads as TGTGCCAGCAGTTACTCAGGACAGGTGGGCTACGAGCAGTACTTC.

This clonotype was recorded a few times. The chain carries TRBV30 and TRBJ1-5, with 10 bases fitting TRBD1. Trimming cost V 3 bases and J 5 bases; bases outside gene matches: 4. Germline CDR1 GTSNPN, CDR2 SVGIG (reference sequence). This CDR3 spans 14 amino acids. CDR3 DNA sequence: TGTGCCTGGAGCCCCGGACAGGGGGATCAGCCCCAGCATTTT. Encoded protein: CAWSPGQGDQPQHF.

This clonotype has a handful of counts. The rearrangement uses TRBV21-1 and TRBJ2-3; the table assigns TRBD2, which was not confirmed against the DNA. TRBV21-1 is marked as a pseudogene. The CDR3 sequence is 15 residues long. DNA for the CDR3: TGTGCCAGCAGCATATGCGTTGGGACTCAAGATACGCAGTATTTT. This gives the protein CASSICVGTQDTQYF.

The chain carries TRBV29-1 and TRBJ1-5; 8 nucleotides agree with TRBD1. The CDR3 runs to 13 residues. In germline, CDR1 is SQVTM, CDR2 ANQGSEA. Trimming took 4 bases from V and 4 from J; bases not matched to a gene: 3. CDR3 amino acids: CSVATGVNQPQHF. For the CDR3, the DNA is TGCAGCGTTGCGACAGGGGTAAATCAGCCCCAGCATTTT.

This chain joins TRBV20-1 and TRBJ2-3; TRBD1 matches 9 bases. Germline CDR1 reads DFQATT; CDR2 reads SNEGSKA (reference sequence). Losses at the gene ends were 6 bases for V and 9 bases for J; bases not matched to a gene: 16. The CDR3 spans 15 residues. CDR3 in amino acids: CSAPRTGVKGQTQYF. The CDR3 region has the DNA TGCAGTGCCCCTCGGACAGGGGTGAAAGGGCAAACGCAGTATTTT.

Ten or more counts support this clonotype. CDR3 sequence (DNA): TGCAGCGTTTTGGCCCAGTTAAATCAGCCCCAGCATTTT. Translation gives CSVLAQLNQPQHF. V and J are TRBV29-1 and TRBJ1-5; D gene unclear. The CDR3 is made up of 13 amino acids. Germline V CDR1 and CDR2: SQVTM, ANQGSEA. Deletions cut 5 bases from V and 4 bases from J, with 12 bases between.

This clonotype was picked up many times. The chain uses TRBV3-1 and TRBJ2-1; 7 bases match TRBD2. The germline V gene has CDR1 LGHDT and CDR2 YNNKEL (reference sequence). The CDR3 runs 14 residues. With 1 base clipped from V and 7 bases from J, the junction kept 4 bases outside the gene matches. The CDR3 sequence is CASSQGTRGNEQFF. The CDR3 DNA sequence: TGTGCCAGCAGCCAAGGGACTAGGGGTAATGAGCAGTTCTTC.

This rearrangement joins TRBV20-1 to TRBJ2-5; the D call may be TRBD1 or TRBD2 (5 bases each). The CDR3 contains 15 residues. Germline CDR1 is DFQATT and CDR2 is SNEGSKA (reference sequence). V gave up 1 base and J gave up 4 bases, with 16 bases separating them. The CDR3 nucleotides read TGCAGTGCTAGAGGGGGCAGGGTTCGGGGAGAGACCCAGTACTTC. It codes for CSARGGRVRGETQYF.

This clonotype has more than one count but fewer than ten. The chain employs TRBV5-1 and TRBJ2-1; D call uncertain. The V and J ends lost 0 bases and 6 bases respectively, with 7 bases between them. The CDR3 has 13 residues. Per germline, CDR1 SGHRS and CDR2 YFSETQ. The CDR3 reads CASSLGVGNEQFF. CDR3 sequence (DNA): TGCGCCAGCAGCTTGGGTGTCGGCAATGAGCAGTTCTTC.

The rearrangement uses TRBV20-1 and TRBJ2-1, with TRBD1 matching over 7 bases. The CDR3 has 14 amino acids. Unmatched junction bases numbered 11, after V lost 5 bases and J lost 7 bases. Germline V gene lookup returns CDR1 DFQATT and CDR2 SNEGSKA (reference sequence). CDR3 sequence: CSASRQGTGNEQFF. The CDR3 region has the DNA TGCAGTGCTTCTCGACAGGGCACAGGGAATGAGCAGTTCTTC.

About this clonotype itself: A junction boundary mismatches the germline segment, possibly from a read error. CDR3 protein: CASTPTGGLNEKLFF. CDR3 nucleotides: TGTGCCAGCACACCTACGGGAGGACTTAATGAAAAACTGTTTTTT. The chain links TRBV18 to TRBJ1-4; no reliable D call. CDR3 length equals 15 residues. Germline CDR1 reads KGHSH; CDR2 reads LQKENI.

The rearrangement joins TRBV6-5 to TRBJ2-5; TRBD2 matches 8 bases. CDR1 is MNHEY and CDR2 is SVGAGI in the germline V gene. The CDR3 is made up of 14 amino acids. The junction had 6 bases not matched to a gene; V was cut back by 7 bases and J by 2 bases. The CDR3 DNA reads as TGTGCCAGCAAAGGACTAGCAACACAAGAGACCCAGTACTTC. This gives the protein CASKGLATQETQYF.

CDR3 sequence reads: CASSLRRAGLYNEQFF. CDR3 in DNA: TGTGCCAGCAGCTTAAGGAGAGCGGGTCTCTACAATGAGCAGTTCTTC. The rearrangement links TRBV7-3 to TRBJ2-1, with D possibly TRBD2 on 6 matching bases. The CDR3 covers 16 residues. Germline lookup yields CDR1 SGHTA and CDR2 FQGTGA. V lost 1 base and J 3 bases, leaving 13 bases between the germline ends.

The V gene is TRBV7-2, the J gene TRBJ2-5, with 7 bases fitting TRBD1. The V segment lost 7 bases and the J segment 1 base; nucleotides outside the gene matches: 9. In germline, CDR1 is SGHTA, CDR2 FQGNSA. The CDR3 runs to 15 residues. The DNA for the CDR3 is TGTGCCAGCAACAAACTAAGGGGGCCCCAAGAGACCCAGTACTTC. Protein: CASNKLRGPQETQYF. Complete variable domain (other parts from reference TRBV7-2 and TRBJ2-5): GAGVSQSPSNKVTEKGKDVELRCDPISGHTALYWYRQSLGQGLEFLIYFQGNSAPDKSGLPSDRFSAERTGGSVSTLTIQRTQQEDSAVYLCASNKLRGPQETQYFGPGTRLLVL.

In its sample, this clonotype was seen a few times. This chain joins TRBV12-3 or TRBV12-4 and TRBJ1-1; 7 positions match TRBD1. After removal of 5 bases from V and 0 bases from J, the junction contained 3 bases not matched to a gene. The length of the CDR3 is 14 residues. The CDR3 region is CASSRQGMNTEAFF. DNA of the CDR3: TGTGCCAGCAGTCGACAGGGTATGAACACTGAAGCTTTCTTT.

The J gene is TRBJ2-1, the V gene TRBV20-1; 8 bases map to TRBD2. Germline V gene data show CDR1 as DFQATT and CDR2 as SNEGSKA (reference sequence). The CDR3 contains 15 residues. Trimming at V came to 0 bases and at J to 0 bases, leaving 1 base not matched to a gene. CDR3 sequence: CSARESGSSYNEQFF. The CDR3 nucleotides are TGCAGTGCTAGAGAGAGCGGGAGCTCCTACAATGAGCAGTTCTTC.

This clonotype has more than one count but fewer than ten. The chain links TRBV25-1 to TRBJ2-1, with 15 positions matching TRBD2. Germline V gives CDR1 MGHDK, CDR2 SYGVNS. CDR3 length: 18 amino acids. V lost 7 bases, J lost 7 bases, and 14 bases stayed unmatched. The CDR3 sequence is CASTPGLAGGPFGNEQFF. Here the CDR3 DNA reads TGTGCCAGCACCCCCGGACTAGCGGGAGGGCCCTTTGGAAATGAGCAGTTCTTC.

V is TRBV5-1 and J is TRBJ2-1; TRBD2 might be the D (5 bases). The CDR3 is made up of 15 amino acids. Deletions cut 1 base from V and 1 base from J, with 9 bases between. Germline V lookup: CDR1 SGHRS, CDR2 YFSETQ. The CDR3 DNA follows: TGCGCCAGCAGCTTGTTAGGAGGATCCTACAATGAGCAGTTCTTC. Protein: CASSLLGGSYNEQFF.

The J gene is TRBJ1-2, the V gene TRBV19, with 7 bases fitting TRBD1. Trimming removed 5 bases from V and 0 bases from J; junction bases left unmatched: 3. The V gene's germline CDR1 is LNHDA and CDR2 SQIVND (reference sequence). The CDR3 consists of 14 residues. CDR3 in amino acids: CASSPGQTNYGYTF. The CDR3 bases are TGTGCCAGTAGTCCGGGACAGACTAACTATGGCTACACCTTC.